This entry lists 11 T cell receptor beta chains sequenced from one sample in a study of human T cells and chemical hapten exposure. Time point reported: pre-sensitization, week 0. Regarding treatment: therapeutic diphenylcyclopropenone sensitization with weekly scalp DPC. Each CDR3 protein gets one entry after TCRdb re-called the RACE reads with MiXCR. This sample has tens of thousands of distinct CDR3 sequences; roughly 9.1% occur once, and the top ten carry about 3.5%. Sequences were derived from whole blood, sampled in connection with sensitization to the hapten diphenylcyclopropenone (DPC). These receptors all stem from a woman between 35 and 50 years old with alopecia areata. Some clones in this sample may be carry-over from other donors' samples.

V gene TRBV6-2 or TRBV6-3 combines with J gene TRBJ2-7; 9 nucleotides agree with TRBD1. The ends lost 6 bases at V and 2 bases at J; junction bases unmatched: 8. The CDR3 runs 15 residues. The V gene's germline CDR1 is MNHEY and CDR2 SVGEGT. The CDR3 here is CASRTSGTGTYEQYF. For the CDR3, the DNA is TGTGCCAGCAGAACCTCCGGGACAGGGACCTACGAGCAGTACTTC.

This clonotype has at least ten counts. The J gene is TRBJ1-2, the V gene TRBV7-8; D gene unclear. The CDR3 has 16 amino acids. Germline V CDR1 and CDR2: SGHVS, FQNEAQ. V lost 0 bases, J lost 1 base, and 12 bases lay in between. The CDR3, as DNA: TGTGCCAGCAGCTTAGCGCAGACACTCCTTAACTATGGCTACACCTTC. Translation: CASSLAQTLLNYGYTF.

This clonotype was recorded at least ten times. The V call is TRBV7-2, the J call TRBJ1-5, with a weak D call TRBD1 (5 bases). The CDR3 totals 16 residues. Germline V gives CDR1 SGHTA, CDR2 FQGNSA. Trimming took 5 bases from V and 3 from J, leaving 17 bases between them. The CDR3 is CASSPRRQPFNQPQHF. DNA for the CDR3: TGTGCCAGCAGCCCAAGGAGACAGCCTTTCAATCAGCCCCAGCATTTT.

As concerns this clonotype: An end of the junction does not agree with germline; a read error may underlie this. The chain is built from TRBV11-2 and TRBJ1-2, with TRBD1 identical over 7 bases. The V gene's germline CDR1 is SGHAT and CDR2 FQNNGV. This CDR3 has 14 amino acids. CDR3 loop: CASSKTTGDYSYTF. The CDR3 nucleotides read TGTGCCAGCAGTAAGACTACAGGGGACTATAGCTACACCTTC.

This clonotype was seen once. A much larger clone lies one base from this, so it may be a read error. This chain uses TRBV25-1 with TRBJ1-1; a weak D match, TRBD1 (6 bases). The germline V gene has CDR1 MGHDK and CDR2 SYGVNS. V gave up 3 bases and J gave up 10 bases, with 6 bases separating them. The CDR3 contains 10 residues. Here the CDR3 reads CASSDRGAFF. The DNA for the CDR3 is TGTGCCAGCAGTGACAGGGGAGCTTTCTTT.

CDR3 in DNA: TGTGCCAGCAGCCCAAGCGGGAGTACTTACAATGAGCAGTTCTTC. Residues: CASSPSGSTYNEQFF. The V gene is TRBV3-1, the J gene TRBJ2-1; TRBD2 matches 8 bases. The V gene end was trimmed by 4 bases and the J gene end by 4 bases; junction bases not matched to a gene: 6. CDR1 and CDR2 (germline): LGHDT, YNNKEL (reference sequence). The CDR3 totals 15 residues.

There are a few counts of this clonotype. The chain recombines TRBV6-5 with TRBJ2-2; TRBD1 aligns across 9 bases. The germline CDR1 and CDR2 sequences are MNHEY and SVGAGI. After removal of 7 bases from V and 2 bases from J, the junction contained 8 bases not matched to a gene. There are 16 residues in the CDR3. In nucleotides, the CDR3 is TGTGCCAGCATTTCGGGACAGGGAGGAAACACCGGGGAGCTGTTTTTT. This encodes CASISGQGGNTGELFF.

The rearrangement joins TRBV6-2 or TRBV6-3 to TRBJ1-1; possible D gene TRBD1, 6 bases. The CDR3 spans 16 residues. Trimming took off 6 bases at V and 1 base at J, with 18 bases between the two ends. Germline V CDR1 and CDR2: MNHEY, SVGEGT. The CDR3 spells CASRETGGAGNTEAFF. CDR3 in DNA: TGTGCCAGCAGGGAGACTGGGGGGGCTGGGAACACTGAAGCTTTCTTT.

This clonotype was seen at least ten times. The V gene is TRBV12-3 or TRBV12-4, the J gene TRBJ1-2; 9 nucleotides line up with TRBD1. V was pared by 4 bases and J by 6 bases, with 9 bases of the junction left unmatched. CDR3 size: 15 residues. This CDR3 reads CASSSPGTGWDGYTF. CDR3 sequence (DNA): TGTGCCAGCAGTTCCCCCGGGACAGGGTGGGATGGCTACACCTTC.

This clonotype was counted between two and nine times. The chain has TRBV6-2 or TRBV6-3 and TRBJ2-1, with D unclear. Trimming took 3 bases from V and 5 from J, leaving 2 bases between them. The CDR3 runs 11 residues. The germline V gene has CDR1 MNHEY and CDR2 SVGEGT. Written as DNA, the CDR3 is TGTGCCAGCAGTTATAACAATGAGCAGTTCTTC. Amino acid sequence: CASSYNNEQFF.

This clonotype was detected many times. This sequence joins TRBV4-1 and TRBJ1-2; the match to TRBD1 covers 7 bases. Trimming removed 1 base from V and 5 bases from J; junction bases left unmatched: 10. CDR1 and CDR2 from the germline V gene are MGHRA and YSYEKL. This CDR3 has 16 residues. The CDR3: CASSQGPDRRPYGYTF. The CDR3 DNA is TGCGCCAGCAGCCAAGGACCGGACAGGAGACCTTATGGCTACACCTTC.